This entry lists 23 T cell receptor beta chains sequenced from one sample in a study of read filtering for tumor transcriptome and immune sequencing. From 300 to 400 ng of RNA, a library with molecular barcoded alpha/delta and beta/gamma adaptors was made. TCRdb fed the reads into MiXCR, producing one record per CDR3 protein. The sample yields approximately 38,000 distinct CDR3 sequences, approximately 15% seen once. Source material: a population of CD138-negative cells sorted from bone marrow. Receptors originate from a donor aged 40 or older with multiple myeloma.

The table lists this clonotype with a few counts. V usage is TRBV28 and J usage is TRBJ2-5; 7 bases match TRBD1. The CDR3 loop spans 15 amino acids. V was clipped by 1 base and J by 0 bases; unmatched bases: 2. Germline V CDR1 and CDR2: MDHEN, SYDVKM. The CDR3 DNA reads TGTGCCAGCAGTTTATTGACAGGGAACCAAGAGACCCAGTACTTC. Translating gives CASSLLTGNQETQYF.

In this sample, this clonotype turned up a few times. This may come from a read error, since a much larger clone is one base off. As the CDR3 is not closed by the conserved phenylalanine or tryptophan, this likely results from a read error. The chain joins TRBV11-3 to TRBJ2-2; D possibly uses TRBD1 or TRBD2 (5 bases each). CDR1 and CDR2 from the germline V gene are SGHNT and YENEEA. The CDR3 covers 15 residues. Trimming shortened V by 5 bases and J by 1 base, and 11 bases separated the two germline ends. CDR3 protein: CASSEWGKNTGELFL. The CDR3 DNA sequence: TGTGCCAGCAGCGAGTGGGGGAAGAACACCGGGGAGCTGTTTCTT.

This clonotype was counted at least ten times. J is TRBJ2-5 and V is TRBV2, with D possibly matching TRBD1 (5 bases). Per germline, CDR1 SNHLY and CDR2 FYNNEI. The CDR3 has 15 amino acids. Deletions cut 4 bases from V and 3 bases from J, with 15 bases between. CDR3 in DNA: TGTGCCAGCAGTGCGGCACCAGGGTGGGAAGAGACCCAGTACTTC. Translating gives CASSAAPGWEETQYF.

The table lists this clonotype with a few counts. The chain links TRBV20-1 to TRBJ2-5, with TRBD1 matching 9 bases. The CDR3 runs 15 residues. The V and J ends lost 3 bases and 5 bases, in that order; junction bases with no gene match: 10. Germline loops: CDR1 DFQATT, CDR2 SNEGSKA (reference sequence). The CDR3 sequence: CSASLGTGRSETQYF. Written as DNA, the CDR3 is TGCAGTGCTAGCCTTGGGACAGGGCGGTCGGAGACCCAGTACTTC.

The chain is built from TRBV7-2 and TRBJ2-6; D perhaps matches TRBD1 (6 bases). The CDR3 is 20 amino acids. V was cut by 1 base and J by 2 bases, with 21 bases left in between. Germline CDR1 reads SGHTA; CDR2 reads FQGNSA. CDR3 sequence (DNA): TGTGCCAGCAGCTTAGTAACAGGGTCGGCCGCTGGGGCTGGGGCCAACGTCCTGACTTTC. This gives the protein CASSLVTGSAAGAGANVLTF.

With respect to this clonotype: Relative to the germline gene, one junction end is altered; a read error may explain this. V usage is TRBV15 and J usage is TRBJ2-2; 10 nucleotides line up with TRBD2. CDR3 length: 16 amino acids. Germline V CDR1 and CDR2: LNHNV, YYDKDF (reference sequence). The CDR3, as DNA: TGTGCCACCAGTCGAGCGGGAGGGGCGAGGACTGGGGAGCTGCTTTTT. Its translation: CATSRAGGARTGELLF.

About this clonotype: An end of the junction differs from the germline gene, which may be a read error. The CDR3 spells CAGSLDNPNTGELFF. CDR3 sequence (DNA): TGTGCCGGCAGCCTCGACAATCCGAACACCGGGGAACTGTTTTTT. This chain uses TRBV27 with TRBJ2-2; TRBD2 is a possible D gene (5 bases). Germline CDR1 is MNHEY and CDR2 is SMNVEV (reference sequence). The CDR3 has 15 amino acids.

This clonotype came up a few times. This chain links TRBV5-1 with TRBJ2-7; 7 nucleotides line up with TRBD1. CDR3 size: 13 residues. Trimming took 3 bases from V and 3 from J; bases not matched to a gene: 3. CDR1 SGHRS and CDR2 YFSETQ come from the germline V gene. CDR3 protein: CASSSTGNYEQYF. The CDR3 region has the DNA TGCGCCAGCAGCTCGACAGGGAACTACGAGCAGTACTTC. The full variable domain, its missing parts supplied by reference TRBV5-1 and TRBJ2-7, is KAGVTQTPRYLIKTRGQQVTLSCSPISGHRSVSWYQQTPGQGLQFLFEYFSETQRNKGNFPGRFSGRQFSNSRSEMNVSTLELGDSALYLCASSSTGNYEQYFGPGTRLTVT.

In this sample, this clonotype turned up many times. The chain uses TRBV29-1 and TRBJ2-1; D possibly corresponds to TRBD2 (5 bases). The CDR3 spans 13 residues. V was shortened by 7 bases and J by 5 bases, with 15 bases between the two germline ends. The germline gives CDR1 SQVTM, CDR2 ANQGSEA. CDR3 coding DNA: TGCAGCGCAACGGGAACCACCCACAATGAGCAGTTCTTC. Residues: CSATGTTHNEQFF.

This clonotype was picked up many times. The rearrangement uses TRBV28 and TRBJ2-1, with D perhaps matching TRBD1 (6 bases). The CDR3 is made up of 14 amino acids. Germline CDR1 reads MDHEN; CDR2 reads SYDVKM. Trimming left V 6 bases short and J 0 bases short, with 9 bases between. For the CDR3, the DNA is TGTGCCAGCAGGACAGGTCTCTCCTACAATGAGCAGTTCTTC. Translation: CASRTGLSYNEQFF.

Turning to this clonotype: An end of the junction differs from the germline gene, which may be a read error. This CDR3 reads CATFTTSGSSEGQFF. CDR3 nucleotides: TGCGCCACCTTCACGACTAGCGGGAGCTCTGAGGGGCAGTTCTTC. The chain links TRBV19 to TRBJ2-1; TRBD2 matches 12 bases. The CDR3 loop spans 15 amino acids. CDR1 LNHDA and CDR2 SQIVND come from the germline V gene (reference sequence).

The gene calls are TRBV28 and TRBJ2-5; D not certain. The CDR3 spans 14 residues. Between the trimmed V and J ends, which lost 2 bases and 1 base, there was a span of 8 bases. The germline CDR1 and CDR2 sequences are MDHEN and SYDVKM. The CDR3 region is CASSLRAIQETQYF. The CDR3 nucleotides are TGTGCCAGCAGTTTACGGGCAATCCAAGAGACCCAGTACTTC. The full variable domain, in which reference TRBV28 and TRBJ2-5 provide the parts outside the CDR3, is DVKVTQSSRYLVKRTGEKVFLECVQDMDHENMFWYRQDPGLGLRLIYFSYDVKMKEKGDIPEGYSVSREKKERFSLILESASTNQTSMYLCASSLRAIQETQYFGPGTRLLVL.

This clonotype was counted at least ten times. The chain joins TRBV30 to TRBJ2-1; D uncertain. This CDR3 comprises 13 residues. Germline V gene sequence: CDR1 GTSNPN, CDR2 SVGIG (reference sequence). Between the trimmed V and J ends, which lost 5 bases and 10 bases, there was a span of 18 bases. The CDR3 loop is CAWQSDGPREQFF. CDR3 DNA: TGTGCCTGGCAATCTGACGGGCCCAGAGAGCAGTTCTTC.

This clonotype appeared many times. The CDR3 DNA follows: TGTGCCAGCAGCCGACTCGGGACGGGGACCTACGAGCAGTACTTC. It yields the protein CASSRLGTGTYEQYF. The V call is TRBV7-9, the J call TRBJ2-7; D tentatively reads TRBD1 or TRBD2 (5 bases each). CDR1 and CDR2 (germline): SEHNR, FQNEAQ (reference sequence). V lost 5 bases and J 2 bases, leaving 16 bases between the germline ends. This CDR3 spans 15 amino acids.

This clonotype was seen many times. The V gene is TRBV12-3 or TRBV12-4, the J gene TRBJ1-1, with D possibly matching TRBD1 (5 bases). Trimming removed 5 bases at V and 5 bases at J, with 9 bases between. CDR3 size: 12 residues. CDR3 DNA: TGTGCCAGCAGTCCCCAGGGAACTGAAGCTTTCTTT. Translated, it gives CASSPQGTEAFF.

There are a few counts of this clonotype. The V gene is TRBV29-1, the J gene TRBJ2-2; perhaps TRBD1 as D (5 bases). V was shortened by 5 bases and J by 0 bases, with 10 bases between the two germline ends. In germline, CDR1 is SQVTM, CDR2 ANQGSEA. The CDR3 runs 14 residues. Written as DNA, the CDR3 is TGCAGCGTTCGACAGTCGACGAACACCGGGGAGCTGTTTTTT. It is translated as CSVRQSTNTGELFF.

This clonotype was seen many times. The chain carries TRBV20-1 and TRBJ2-5; D tentatively reads TRBD1 or TRBD2 (6 bases each). V was cut by 0 bases and J by 5 bases, with 10 bases left in between. Germline values: CDR1 DFQATT, CDR2 SNEGSKA (reference sequence). The CDR3 has 13 amino acids. The CDR3 is CSAREGGLETQYF. CDR3 DNA: TGCAGTGCTAGAGAAGGGGGGCTGGAGACCCAGTACTTC.

The chain has TRBV20-1 and TRBJ2-1; D may be TRBD2 (6 bases). The CDR3 length is 14 residues. Per germline, CDR1 DFQATT and CDR2 SNEGSKA (reference sequence). V lost 1 base to trimming and J lost 0 bases, with 7 bases between them. The CDR3 nucleotides read TGCAGTGCTAGAGTCGGGAGCTCCTACAATGAGCAGTTCTTC. Amino acid sequence: CSARVGSSYNEQFF.

This clonotype was counted many times. This chain uses TRBV12-3 or TRBV12-4 with TRBJ2-3; maybe TRBD2 (6 bases). The CDR3 has 14 residues. Trimming shortened V by 2 bases and J by 5 bases, and 11 bases separated the two germline ends. The CDR3 loop is CASSLTGEGDTQYF. The CDR3 DNA follows: TGTGCCAGCAGTTTAACGGGAGAGGGAGATACGCAGTATTTT.

CDR3 nucleotides: TGTGCCAGCCTAAGCCAGCGAGACACCGGGGAGCTGTTTTTT. It codes for CASLSQRDTGELFF. The chain employs TRBV12-3 or TRBV12-4 and TRBJ2-2; D is unresolved. The CDR3 runs to 14 residues. V shed 8 bases and J shed 3 bases, with 13 bases lying between them.

On this clonotype itself: Since a far larger clone is one base different, this is likely a read error. The conserved final phenylalanine or tryptophan is absent from the CDR3, which likely points to a read error. The chain carries TRBV7-2 and TRBJ2-1; D might be TRBD2 (6 bases). The CDR3 consists of 18 residues. Germline V gives CDR1 SGHTA, CDR2 FQGNSA. V was pared by 3 bases and J by 6 bases, with 24 bases between. In DNA, the CDR3 is TGTGCCAGCAGCTTGGCTGGGGTGCGGGAATTCCTAGGCAATGAGCAGTTCTCC. It yields the protein CASSLAGVREFLGNEQFS.

This clonotype has just a few counts. This sequence may be a read error, since a much larger clone differs from it by one base. V usage is TRBV28 and J usage is TRBJ2-1, with a weak D call TRBD1 (5 bases). V was pared by 8 bases and J by 12 bases, with 23 bases between. This CDR3 contains 14 residues. CDR1 and CDR2 from the germline V gene are MDHEN and SYDVKM. Written as DNA, the CDR3 is TGTGCCAGCGGGTCGGCAGGGTCTTCGATTGGGCAGTTCTTC. This translates into CASGSAGSSIGQFF.

Turning to this clonotype: As the CDR3 is not closed by the conserved phenylalanine or tryptophan, this likely results from a read error. V is TRBV3-1 and J is TRBJ1-1; maybe TRBD1 (5 bases). The CDR3 has 14 amino acids. Germline V gene data show CDR1 as LGHDT and CDR2 as YNNKEL (reference sequence). The V end lost 5 bases, the J end lost 1 base, and 11 bases lay between the germline ends. The CDR3 reads CASSLSTGNTEAFP. CDR3 nucleotide sequence: TGTGCCAGCAGCTTAAGCACAGGGAACACTGAAGCTTTCCCT.